This T cell receptor beta chain was sequenced for a study of blood T cell repertoires in COVID-19. Profiled with immunoSEQ multiplex PCR; TCRdb holds only in-frame clones, not every one. Among about 210,000 clones, about 83% were seen once, and the ten largest hold 2% to 3%. Sequenced material: peripheral blood. The sequence was collected from a woman in her forties with active or convalescent COVID-19.

The CDR3 bases are TGTGCCTGGGACTCGGCGGGACAGGGCGGTTACGAGCAGTACTTC. Amino acid sequence: CAWDSAGQGGYEQYF. V and J are TRBV30 and TRBJ2-7, with 9 bases matching TRBD1. The J segment lost 4 bases and the V segment lost 5 bases, leaving 12 bases of the junction unmatched. This CDR3 has 15 amino acids. Germline V gives CDR1 GTSNPN, CDR2 SVGIG (reference sequence).